The 8 T cell receptor beta chains reported below all come from one sample, sequenced in a study of T cells after yellow fever vaccination. TCRdb passed the 5' RACE reads through MiXCR, listing each CDR3 protein once. This table has about 300,000 distinct CDR3 sequences, around 7.3% appearing once. Sample: PBMCs, taken around 45 days after the first yellow fever vaccination. All receptors derive from a man between 18 and 35 years old who received the YFV17D yellow fever vaccine.

Note on this clonotype: A much more abundant neighbour one base away suggests this may be a read error. The chain couples TRBV6-1 to TRBJ2-5, with D tentatively TRBD2 (6 bases). This CDR3 is 16 amino acids long. Trimming cost V 5 bases and J 4 bases, with 20 bases left between them. Germline-derived CDR1 and CDR2 are MNHNS and SASEGT. The CDR3 protein is CASSQPGRGGAETQYF. As DNA, the CDR3 is TGTGCCAGCAGTCAACCTGGACGGGGCGGGGCAGAGACCCAGTACTTC.

Only a few counts were recorded for this clonotype. The V and J genes are TRBV6-1 and TRBJ1-6; the D is unclear. This CDR3 is 17 amino acids long. V gave up 5 bases and J gave up 0 bases, with 14 bases separating them. Germline CDR1 and CDR2: MNHNS and SASEGT. The CDR3 DNA follows: TGTGCCAGCAGTCTATTGACCGAAAGCTCCTATAATTCACCCCTCCACTTT. Its protein product is CASSLLTESSYNSPLHF.

This clonotype was counted at least ten times. V is TRBV12-3 or TRBV12-4 and J is TRBJ1-2; 7 bases agree with TRBD1. With V trimmed by 5 bases and J by 9 bases, 6 bases remained unmatched. The CDR3 length is 12 residues. The CDR3 DNA follows: TGTGCCAGCAGTCCGACAGGGTTGAGCTACACCTTC. Translated, it gives CASSPTGLSYTF.

J is TRBJ2-7 and V is TRBV11-2; TRBD1 matches at 9 bases. Germline V gives CDR1 SGHAT, CDR2 FQNNGV. The CDR3 loop spans 15 amino acids. The V gene end was trimmed by 0 bases and the J gene end by 9 bases; junction bases not matched to a gene: 9. The CDR3 DNA reads as TGTGCCAGCAGCTTAGAGGGACAGGGTCAAGGTTTGCAGTACTTC. Amino acid sequence: CASSLEGQGQGLQYF.

This clonotype turned up a few times. The genes are TRBV7-2 and TRBJ2-5; perhaps TRBD2 as D (5 bases). The CDR3 runs to 14 residues. The V end was cut by 3 bases, the J end by 5 bases, with 13 bases between. Per the germline V gene, CDR1 is SGHTA and CDR2 is FQGNSA. CDR3 bases: TGTGCCAGCAGCTTTTACGGGGTAGGGGAGACCCAGTACTTC. Residues: CASSFYGVGETQYF.

Only a few counts were recorded for this clonotype. CDR3 nucleotides: TGCGCCAGCAGCCAAGAATTGACCCAAAGGAAGGGCTACACCTTC. Amino acid sequence: CASSQELTQRKGYTF. The rearrangement links TRBV4-3 to TRBJ1-2; D is unclear. V was cut by 0 bases and J by 8 bases, with 16 bases left in between. CDR3 length: 15 amino acids. Germline values: CDR1 LGHNA, CDR2 YSLEER.

This clonotype was detected a few times. V is TRBV5-1 and J is TRBJ2-4, with D unresolved. V was cut by 0 bases and J by 5 bases, with 6 bases left in between. This CDR3 has 13 amino acids. The germline V gene encodes CDR1 SGHRS and CDR2 YFSETQ. The CDR3 protein is CASSLDTENIQYF. The CDR3 bases are TGCGCCAGCAGCTTGGATACGGAAAACATTCAGTACTTC.

V gene TRBV5-1 combines with J gene TRBJ1-1; D unresolved. The CDR3 loop spans 13 amino acids. CDR1 is SGHRS, CDR2 YFSETQ, per germline. The V end was cut by 4 bases, the J end by 6 bases, with 13 bases between. CDR3 loop: CASSQTLRAEAFF. The CDR3 nucleotides read TGCGCCAGCAGCCAGACTCTCCGGGCTGAAGCTTTCTTT.